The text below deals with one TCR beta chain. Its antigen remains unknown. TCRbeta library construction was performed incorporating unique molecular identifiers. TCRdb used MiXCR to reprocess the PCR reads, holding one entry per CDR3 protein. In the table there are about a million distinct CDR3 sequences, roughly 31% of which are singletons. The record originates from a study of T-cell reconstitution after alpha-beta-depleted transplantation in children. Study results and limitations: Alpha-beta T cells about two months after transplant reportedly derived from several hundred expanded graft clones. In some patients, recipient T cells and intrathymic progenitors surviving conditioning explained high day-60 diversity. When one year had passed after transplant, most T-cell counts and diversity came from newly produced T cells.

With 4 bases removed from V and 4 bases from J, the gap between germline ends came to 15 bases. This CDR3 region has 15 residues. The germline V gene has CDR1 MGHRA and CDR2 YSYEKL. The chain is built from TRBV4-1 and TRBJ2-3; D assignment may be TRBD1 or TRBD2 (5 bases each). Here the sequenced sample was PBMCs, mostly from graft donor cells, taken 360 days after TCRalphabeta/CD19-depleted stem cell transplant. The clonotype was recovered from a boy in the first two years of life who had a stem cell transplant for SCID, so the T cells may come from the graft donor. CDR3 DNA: TGCGCCAGCAGCCCCACAACCGTGGGGGCAGATACGCAGTATTTT. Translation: CASSPTTVGADTQYF.